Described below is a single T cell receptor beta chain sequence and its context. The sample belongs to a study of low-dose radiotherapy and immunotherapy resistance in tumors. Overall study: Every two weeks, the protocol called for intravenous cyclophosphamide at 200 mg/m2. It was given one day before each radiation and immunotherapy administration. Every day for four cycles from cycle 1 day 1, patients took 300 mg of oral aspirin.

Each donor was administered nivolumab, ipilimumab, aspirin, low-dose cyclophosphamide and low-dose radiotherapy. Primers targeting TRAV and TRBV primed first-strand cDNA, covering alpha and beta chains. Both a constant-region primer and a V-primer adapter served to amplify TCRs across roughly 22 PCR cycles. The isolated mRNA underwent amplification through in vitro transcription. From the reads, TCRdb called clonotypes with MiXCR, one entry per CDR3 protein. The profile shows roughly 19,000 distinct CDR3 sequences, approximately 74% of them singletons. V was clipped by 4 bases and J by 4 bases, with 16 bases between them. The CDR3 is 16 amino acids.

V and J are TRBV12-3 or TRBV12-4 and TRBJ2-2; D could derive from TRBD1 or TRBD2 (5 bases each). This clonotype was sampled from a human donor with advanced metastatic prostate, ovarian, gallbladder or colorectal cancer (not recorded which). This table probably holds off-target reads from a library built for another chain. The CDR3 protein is CASSYIWGTGTGELFF. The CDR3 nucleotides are TGTGCCAGCAGTTACATATGGGGGACGGGCACCGGGGAGCTGTTTTTT.